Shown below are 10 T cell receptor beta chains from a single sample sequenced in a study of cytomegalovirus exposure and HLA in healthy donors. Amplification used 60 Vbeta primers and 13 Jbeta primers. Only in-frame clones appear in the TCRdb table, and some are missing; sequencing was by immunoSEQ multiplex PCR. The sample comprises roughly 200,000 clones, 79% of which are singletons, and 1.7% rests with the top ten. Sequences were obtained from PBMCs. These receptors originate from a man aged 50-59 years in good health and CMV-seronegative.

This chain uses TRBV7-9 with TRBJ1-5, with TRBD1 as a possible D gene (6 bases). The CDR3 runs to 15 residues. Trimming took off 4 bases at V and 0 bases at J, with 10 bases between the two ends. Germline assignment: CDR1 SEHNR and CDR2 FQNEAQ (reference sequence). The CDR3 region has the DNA TGTGCCAGCAGCTCCAGACAGGATAGCAATCAGCCCCAGCATTTT. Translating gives CASSSRQDSNQPQHF.

CDR3 region: CASSRRLVVYEQYF. As DNA, the CDR3 is TGTGCCAGCAGCCGTAGACTAGTAGTCTACGAGCAGTACTTC. The V gene is TRBV7-2, the J gene TRBJ2-7; D might be TRBD2 (6 bases). Trimming pared 5 bases from V and 3 bases from J, leaving 14 bases between. The CDR3 length is 14 residues. Per germline, CDR1 SGHTA and CDR2 FQGNSA.

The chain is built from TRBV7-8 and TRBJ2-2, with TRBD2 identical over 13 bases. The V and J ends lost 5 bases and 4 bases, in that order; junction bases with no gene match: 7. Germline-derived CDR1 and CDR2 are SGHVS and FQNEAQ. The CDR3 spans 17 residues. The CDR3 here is CASSRKGLAGVTGELFF. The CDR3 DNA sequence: TGTGCCAGCAGCCGAAAAGGACTAGCGGGAGTCACCGGGGAGCTGTTTTTT.

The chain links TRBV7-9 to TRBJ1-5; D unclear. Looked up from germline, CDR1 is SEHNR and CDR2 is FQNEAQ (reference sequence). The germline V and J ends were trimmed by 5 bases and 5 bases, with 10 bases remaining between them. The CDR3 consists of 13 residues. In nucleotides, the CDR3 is TGTGCCAGCAGCCAAGTGGGCGATCAGCCCCAGCATTTT. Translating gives CASSQVGDQPQHF. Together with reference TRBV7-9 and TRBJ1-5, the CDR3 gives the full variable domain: DTGVSQNPRHKITKRGQNVTFRCDPISEHNRLYWYRQTLGQGPEFLTYFQNEAQLEKSRLLSDRFSAERPKGSFSTLEIQRTEQGDSAMYLCASSQVGDQPQHFGDGTRLSIL.

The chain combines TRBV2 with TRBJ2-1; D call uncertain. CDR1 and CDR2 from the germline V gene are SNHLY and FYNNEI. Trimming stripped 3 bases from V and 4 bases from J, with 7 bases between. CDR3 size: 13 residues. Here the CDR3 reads CASSEGFYNEQFF. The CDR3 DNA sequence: TGTGCCAGCAGTGAGGGCTTTTACAATGAGCAGTTCTTC.

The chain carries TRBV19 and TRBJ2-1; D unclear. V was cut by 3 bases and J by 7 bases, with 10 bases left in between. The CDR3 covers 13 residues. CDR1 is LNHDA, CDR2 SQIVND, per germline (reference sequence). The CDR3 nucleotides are TGTGCCAGTAGTATCTCTAGTCCAAATGAGCAGTTCTTC. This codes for CASSISSPNEQFF.

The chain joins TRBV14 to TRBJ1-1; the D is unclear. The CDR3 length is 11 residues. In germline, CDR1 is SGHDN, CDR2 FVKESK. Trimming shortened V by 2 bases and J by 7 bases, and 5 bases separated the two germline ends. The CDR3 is CASSQSIEAFF. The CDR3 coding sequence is TGTGCCAGCAGCCAATCCATTGAAGCTTTCTTT. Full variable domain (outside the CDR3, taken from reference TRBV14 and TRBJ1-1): EAGVTQFPSHSVIEKGQTVTLRCDPISGHDNLYWYRRVMGKEIKFLLHFVKESKQDESGMPNNRFLAERTGGTYSTLKVQPAELEDSGVYFCASSQSIEAFFGQGTRLTVV.

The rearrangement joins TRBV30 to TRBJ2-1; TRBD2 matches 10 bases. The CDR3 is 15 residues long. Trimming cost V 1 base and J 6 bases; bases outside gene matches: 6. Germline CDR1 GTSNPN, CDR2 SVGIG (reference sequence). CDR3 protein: CAWSEGLAGVNEQFF. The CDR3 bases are TGTGCCTGGAGTGAAGGGCTAGCGGGAGTCAATGAGCAGTTCTTC.

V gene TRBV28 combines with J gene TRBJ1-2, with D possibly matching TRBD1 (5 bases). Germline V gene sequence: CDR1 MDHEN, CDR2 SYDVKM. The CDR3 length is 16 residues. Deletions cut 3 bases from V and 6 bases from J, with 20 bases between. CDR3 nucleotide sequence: TGTGCCAGCAGTTTTCCCCCCCCCGGGGGACCCAATGGCTACACCTTC. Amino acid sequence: CASSFPPPGGPNGYTF.

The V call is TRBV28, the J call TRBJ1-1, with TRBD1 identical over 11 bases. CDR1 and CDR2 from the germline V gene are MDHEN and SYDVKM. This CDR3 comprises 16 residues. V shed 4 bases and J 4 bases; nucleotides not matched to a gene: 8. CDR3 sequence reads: CASSSHPGTGGTEAFF. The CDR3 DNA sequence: TGTGCCAGCAGTTCTCACCCCGGGACAGGGGGCACTGAAGCTTTCTTT.